Below are 23 T cell receptor beta chains sequenced from a single sample in a study of T cells after yellow fever vaccination. A single record per CDR3 protein comes from TCRdb applying MiXCR to the 5' RACE reads. This table holds about 240,000 distinct CDR3 sequences, about 7.1% found once. This sample comprised CD4+ T cells sorted from PBMCs, obtained 15 days after the yellow fever booster vaccination. These receptors originate from a man under 40 who received the YFV17D yellow fever vaccine.

V usage is TRBV20-1 and J usage is TRBJ2-7; D call uncertain. Deletions cut 3 bases from V and 3 bases from J, with 12 bases between. The CDR3 sequence is 13 residues long. Germline loops: CDR1 DFQATT, CDR2 SNEGSKA (reference sequence). The CDR3 bases are TGCAGTGCTAGCCCTCAGGTGATCTACGAGCAGTACTTC. The encoded protein is CSASPQVIYEQYF.

The chain carries TRBV20-1 and TRBJ2-7, with TRBD1 identical over 11 bases. Germline V gene sequence: CDR1 DFQATT, CDR2 SNEGSKA (reference sequence). The V gene end was trimmed by 1 base and the J gene end by 5 bases; junction bases not matched to a gene: 4. The CDR3 is 14 amino acids. CDR3 in DNA: TGCAGTGCTAGAGGAGGACAGGGGGCCGACGAGCAGTACTTC. As protein: CSARGGQGADEQYF.

In this sample, this clonotype turned up a few times. The gene calls are TRBV7-6 and TRBJ1-2, with a weak D call TRBD1 (6 bases). Germline V lookup: CDR1 SGHVS, CDR2 FNYEAQ. This CDR3 has 17 amino acids. The germline V and J ends were trimmed by 1 base and 1 base, with 16 bases remaining between them. CDR3 in amino acids: CASSLEGQTNINYGYTF. CDR3 coding DNA: TGTGCCAGCAGCTTAGAAGGACAGACGAATATTAACTATGGCTACACCTTC.

This clonotype was picked up a small number of times. This chain uses TRBV25-1 with TRBJ2-5; possibly TRBD2 for D (10 bases). The CDR3 runs 23 residues. Trimming pared 4 bases from V and 0 bases from J, leaving 36 bases between. CDR1 is MGHDK and CDR2 is SYGVNS in the germline V gene. Written as DNA, the CDR3 is TGTGCCAGCAGTGGTAACAGGGGGCAGACGGGTCTAGCGGGAGCCCGGTACCAAGAGACCCAGTACTTC. Residues: CASSGNRGQTGLAGARYQETQYF.

In this sample, this clonotype turned up many times. This chain joins TRBV7-2 and TRBJ2-2; 10 positions agree with TRBD2. The CDR3 has 13 residues. CDR1 is SGHTA, CDR2 FQGNSA, per germline. The CDR3 region is CSAGGNPTGELFF. The CDR3 DNA reads as TGTTCAGCGGGAGGGAATCCCACCGGGGAGCTGTTTTTT. Using reference TRBV7-2 and TRBJ2-2 for the parts outside the CDR3, the full variable domain is GAGVSQSPSNKVTEKGKDVELRCDPISGHTALYWYRQSLGQGLEFLIYFQGNSAPDKSGLPSDRFSAERTGGSVSTLTIQRTQQEDSAVYLCSAGGNPTGELFFGEGSRLTVL.

The sample holds many counts of this clonotype. The chain carries TRBV11-2 and TRBJ2-5; TRBD2 might be the D (6 bases). Germline V lookup: CDR1 SGHAT, CDR2 FQNNGV. V was trimmed by 3 bases and J by 4 bases, leaving 12 bases between them. CDR3 length: 14 residues. The CDR3 is CASSLAGGVETQYF. The DNA for the CDR3 is TGTGCCAGCAGCTTGGCAGGAGGGGTAGAGACCCAGTACTTC. The full variable domain, completed using reference TRBV11-2 and TRBJ2-5, is EAGVAQSPRYKIIEKRQSVAFWCNPISGHATLYWYQQILGQGPKLLIQFQNNGVVDDSQLPKDRFSAERLKGVDSTLKIQPAKLEDSAVYLCASSLAGGVETQYFGPGTRLLVL.

This clonotype was counted many times. This chain connects TRBV30 to TRBJ2-7, with D uncertain. This CDR3 has 13 residues. V was trimmed by 3 bases and J by 3 bases, leaving 12 bases between them. The germline V gene encodes CDR1 GTSNPN and CDR2 SVGIG (reference sequence). CDR3 sequence reads: CAWSDLTFYEQYF. CDR3 DNA sequence: TGTGCCTGGAGCGACCTGACCTTCTACGAGCAGTACTTC. The variable domain in full, with the rest retrieved from reference TRBV30 and TRBJ2-7, is SQTIHQWPATLVQPVGSPLSLECTVEGTSNPNLYWYRQAAGRGLQLLFYSVGIGQISSEVPQNLSASRPQDRQFILSSKKLLLSDSGFYLCAWSDLTFYEQYFGPGTRLTVT.

At least ten counts were recorded for this clonotype. This chain uses TRBV20-1 with TRBJ2-7; D is undetermined. CDR1 is DFQATT and CDR2 is SNEGSKA in the germline V gene (reference sequence). This CDR3 region has 15 residues. V lost 3 bases and J 2 bases, leaving 17 bases between the germline ends. DNA of the CDR3: TGCAGTGCTAGCGAAGATGGGCGCAGAGCCTACGAGCAGTACTTC. Encoded protein: CSASEDGRRAYEQYF.

This clonotype was observed at least ten times. V gene TRBV3-1 combines with J gene TRBJ2-5, with D unresolved. V was trimmed by 3 bases and J by 5 bases, leaving 7 bases between them. The CDR3 consists of 12 residues. CDR1 and CDR2 (germline): LGHDT, YNNKEL (reference sequence). CDR3 nucleotide sequence: TGTGCCAGCAGCCAGAGGACGGAGACCCAGTACTTC. Translating it yields CASSQRTETQYF.

This clonotype was counted ten times or more. CDR3 in DNA: TGTGCCAGCAAAAGGGGAAGCAATGAGCAGTTCTTC. Residues: CASKRGSNEQFF. This chain connects TRBV25-1 to TRBJ2-1; possible D gene TRBD1, 5 bases. Trimming stripped 7 bases from V and 6 bases from J, with 10 bases between. The germline V gene encodes CDR1 MGHDK and CDR2 SYGVNS. The CDR3 extends over 12 amino acids. The variable domain in full, completed from reference TRBV25-1 and TRBJ2-1, reads EADIYQTPRYLVIGTGKKITLECSQTMGHDKMYWYQQDPGMELHLIHYSYGVNSTEKGDLSSESTVSRIRTEHFPLTLESARPSHTSQYLCASKRGSNEQFFGPGTRLTVL.

This clonotype was recorded many times. The chain carries TRBV24-1 and TRBJ2-1; no firm D call. Trimming took 1 base from V and 5 from J, leaving 14 bases between them. Per the germline V gene, CDR1 is KGHDR and CDR2 is SFDVKD. This CDR3 has 16 amino acids. As DNA, the CDR3 is TGTGCCACCAGTGATTTCGGCAGATCTGGCCACAATGAGCAGTTCTTC. Residues: CATSDFGRSGHNEQFF.

There are a few counts of this clonotype. This chain links TRBV7-2 with TRBJ2-1, with TRBD2 identical over 10 bases. Trimming removed 1 base from V and 2 bases from J; junction bases left unmatched: 5. Germline CDR1 and CDR2: SGHTA and FQGNSA. This CDR3 has 17 amino acids. The DNA for the CDR3 is TGTGCCAGCAGCTTAGTAGAACTAGCGGGGACCTACAATGAGCAGTTCTTC. This sequence encodes CASSLVELAGTYNEQFF.

This clonotype appeared a few times. The chain is built from TRBV20-1 and TRBJ1-4, with unresolved D. CDR1 is DFQATT, CDR2 SNEGSKA, per germline (reference sequence). The CDR3 has 15 residues. Trimming shortened V by 5 bases and J by 0 bases, and 13 bases separated the two germline ends. CDR3 loop: CSAGKASTTNEKLFF. Written as DNA, the CDR3 is TGCAGTGCTGGGAAAGCCAGTACAACTAATGAAAAACTGTTTTTT.

This clonotype was observed at least ten times. The chain is built from TRBV4-3 and TRBJ1-5; D is ambiguous. The V gene lost 0 bases and the J gene lost 2 bases, with 8 bases spanning the gap. CDR1 and CDR2 (germline): LGHNA, YSLEER. This CDR3 has 15 residues. CDR3 residues: CASSQDAAGNQPQHF. In DNA form, the CDR3 reads TGCGCCAGCAGCCAAGACGCAGCAGGCAATCAGCCCCAGCATTTT.

This clonotype occurred many times. CDR3 DNA sequence: TGTGCCAGCAGCCAGTCCGGACAAGAGACCCAGTACTTC. Protein product: CASSQSGQETQYF. V and J are TRBV7-9 and TRBJ2-5; unclear D gene. Germline V gene lookup returns CDR1 SEHNR and CDR2 FQNEAQ (reference sequence). This CDR3 spans 13 amino acids. V was pared by 5 bases and J by 2 bases, with 9 bases between.

J is TRBJ2-5 and V is TRBV5-1; TRBD1 is a possible D gene (5 bases). Trimming removed 0 bases at V and 3 bases at J, with 9 bases between. The CDR3 is 14 amino acids. In germline, CDR1 is SGHRS, CDR2 YFSETQ. CDR3 bases: TGCGCCAGCAGCTTGGAGGGCAGGGAAGAGACCCAGTACTTC. Residues: CASSLEGREETQYF.

The gene calls are TRBV30 and TRBJ2-1; D not certain. Germline CDR1 is GTSNPN and CDR2 is SVGIG (reference sequence). With 0 bases removed from V and 9 bases from J, the gap between germline ends came to 9 bases. CDR3 length equals 12 residues. CDR3 sequence (DNA): TGTGCCTGGAGTGTGGGTGTGTTTGAGCAGTTCTTC. Residues: CAWSVGVFEQFF. Variable domain in full (rest from reference TRBV30 and TRBJ2-1): SQTIHQWPATLVQPVGSPLSLECTVEGTSNPNLYWYRQAAGRGLQLLFYSVGIGQISSEVPQNLSASRPQDRQFILSSKKLLLSDSGFYLCAWSVGVFEQFFGPGTRLTVL.

This clonotype was detected ten times or more. The chain joins TRBV5-1 to TRBJ1-1; maybe TRBD1 (5 bases). The germline V gene encodes CDR1 SGHRS and CDR2 YFSETQ. The length of the CDR3 is 15 residues. V gave up 0 bases and J gave up 1 base, with 10 bases separating them. CDR3 in DNA: TGCGCCAGCAGCTTGGTTCAGGGAGCGAACACTGAAGCTTTCTTT. It codes for CASSLVQGANTEAFF.

This clonotype was detected ten times or more. The V gene is TRBV12-3 or TRBV12-4, the J gene TRBJ2-1; tentative D call: TRBD2 (5 bases). The germline V and J ends were trimmed by 3 bases and 4 bases, with 10 bases remaining between them. This CDR3 is built from 14 residues. In DNA, the CDR3 is TGTGCCAGCAGTTTCGTGGGGAGTTACAATGAGCAGTTCTTC. Residues: CASSFVGSYNEQFF.

This clonotype was counted many times. This chain uses TRBV3-1 with TRBJ2-3; no firm D call. Germline CDR1 is LGHDT and CDR2 is YNNKEL (reference sequence). Between the trimmed V and J ends, which lost 6 bases and 3 bases, there was a span of 10 bases. The CDR3 totals 13 residues. CDR3: CASRHGQTDTQYF. CDR3 in DNA: TGTGCCAGCAGGCACGGCCAGACAGATACGCAGTATTTT.

Many counts were recorded for this clonotype. The chain has TRBV20-1 and TRBJ1-6; D uncertain. V was clipped by 7 bases and J by 10 bases, with 17 bases between them. CDR1 is DFQATT and CDR2 is SNEGSKA in the germline V gene (reference sequence). The CDR3 extends over 13 amino acids. Here the CDR3 reads CSVPGSGKSPLHF. CDR3 coding DNA: TGCAGTGTGCCGGGCAGTGGGAAGTCACCCCTCCACTTT.

The rearrangement links TRBV20-1 to TRBJ2-7, with 8 positions matching TRBD1. V lost 0 bases, J lost 3 bases, and 7 bases stayed unmatched. Looked up from germline, CDR1 is DFQATT and CDR2 is SNEGSKA (reference sequence). The CDR3 is 15 residues long. Here the CDR3 DNA reads TGCAGTGCTAGAGATCTGGACAGGGCCGACTACGAGCAGTACTTC. Its translation: CSARDLDRADYEQYF.

This clonotype showed up many times. The V call is TRBV7-3, the J call TRBJ2-1; 10 bases agree with TRBD2. The CDR3 totals 15 residues. CDR1 is SGHTA and CDR2 is FQGTGA in the germline V gene. Germline trimming cut 2 bases from V and 8 bases from J; bases unmatched to any gene: 6. CDR3 residues: CASSLVSGRWHEQFF. In DNA, the CDR3 is TGTGCCAGCAGCTTAGTTAGCGGGAGGTGGCATGAGCAGTTCTTC.